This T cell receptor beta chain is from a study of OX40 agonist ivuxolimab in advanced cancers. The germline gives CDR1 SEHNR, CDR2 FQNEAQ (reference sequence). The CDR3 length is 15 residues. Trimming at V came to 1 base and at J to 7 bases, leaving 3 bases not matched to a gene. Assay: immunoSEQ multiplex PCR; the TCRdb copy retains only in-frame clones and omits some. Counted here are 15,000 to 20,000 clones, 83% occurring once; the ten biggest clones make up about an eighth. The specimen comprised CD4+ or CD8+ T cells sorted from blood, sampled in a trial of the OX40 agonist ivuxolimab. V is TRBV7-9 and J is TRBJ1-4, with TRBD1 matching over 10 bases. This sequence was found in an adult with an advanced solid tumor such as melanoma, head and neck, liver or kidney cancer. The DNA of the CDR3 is TGTGCCAGCAGCTTAGGGGGACAGGGGAGTGAAAAACTGTTTTTT. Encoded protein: CASSLGGQGSEKLFF.